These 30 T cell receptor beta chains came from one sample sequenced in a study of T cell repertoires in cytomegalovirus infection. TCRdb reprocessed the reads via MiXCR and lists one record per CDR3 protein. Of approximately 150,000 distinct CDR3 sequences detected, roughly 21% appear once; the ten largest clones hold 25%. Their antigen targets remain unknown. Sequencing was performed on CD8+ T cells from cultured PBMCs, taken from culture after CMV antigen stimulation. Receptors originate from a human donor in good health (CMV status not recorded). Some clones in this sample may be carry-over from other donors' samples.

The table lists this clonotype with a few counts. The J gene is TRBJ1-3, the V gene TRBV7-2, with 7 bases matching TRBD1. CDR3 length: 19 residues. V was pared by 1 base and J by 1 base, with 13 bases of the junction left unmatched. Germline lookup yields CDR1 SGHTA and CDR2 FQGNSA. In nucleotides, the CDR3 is TGTGCCAGCAGCTTAGAAAACCATTGGGGGGGACAGTCTGGAAACACCATATATTTT. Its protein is CASSLENHWGGQSGNTIYF.

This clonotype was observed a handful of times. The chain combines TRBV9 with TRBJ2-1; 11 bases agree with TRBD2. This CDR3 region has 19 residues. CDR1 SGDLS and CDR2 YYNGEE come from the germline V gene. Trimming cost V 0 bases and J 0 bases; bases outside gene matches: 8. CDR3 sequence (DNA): TGTGCCAGCAGCGTAGAAGCTAGCGGGGGGTATAGCTCCTACAATGAGCAGTTCTTC. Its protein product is CASSVEASGGYSSYNEQFF.

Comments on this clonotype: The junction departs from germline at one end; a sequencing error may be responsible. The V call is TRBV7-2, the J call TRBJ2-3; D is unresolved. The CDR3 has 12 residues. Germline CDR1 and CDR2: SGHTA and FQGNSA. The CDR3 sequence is CAISFDTNTQYF. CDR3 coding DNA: TGTGCCATCAGCTTCGATACGAATACGCAGTATTTT.

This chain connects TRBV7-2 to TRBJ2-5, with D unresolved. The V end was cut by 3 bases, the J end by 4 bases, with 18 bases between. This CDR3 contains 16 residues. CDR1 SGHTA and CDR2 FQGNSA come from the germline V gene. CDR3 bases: TGTGCCAGCAGCTTGGAGCCCGGAGATCCTCGAGAGACCCAGTACTTC. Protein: CASSLEPGDPRETQYF. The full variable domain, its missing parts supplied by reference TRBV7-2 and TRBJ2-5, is GAGVSQSPSNKVTEKGKDVELRCDPISGHTALYWYRQSLGQGLEFLIYFQGNSAPDKSGLPSDRFSAERTGGSVSTLTIQRTQQEDSAVYLCASSLEPGDPRETQYFGPGTRLLVL.

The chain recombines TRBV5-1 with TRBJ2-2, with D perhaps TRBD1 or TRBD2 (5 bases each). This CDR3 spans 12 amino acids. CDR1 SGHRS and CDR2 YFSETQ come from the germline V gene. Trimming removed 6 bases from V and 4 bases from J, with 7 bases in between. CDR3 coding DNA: TGCGCCAGCACCGGGACCACCGGGGAGCTGTTTTTT. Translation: CASTGTTGELFF.

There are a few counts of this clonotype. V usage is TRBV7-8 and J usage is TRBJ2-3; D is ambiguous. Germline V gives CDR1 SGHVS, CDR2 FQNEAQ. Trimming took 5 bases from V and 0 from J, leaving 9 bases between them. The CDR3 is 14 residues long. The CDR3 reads CASSPGGSTDTQYF. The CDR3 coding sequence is TGTGCCAGCAGCCCCGGTGGTAGCACAGATACGCAGTATTTT.

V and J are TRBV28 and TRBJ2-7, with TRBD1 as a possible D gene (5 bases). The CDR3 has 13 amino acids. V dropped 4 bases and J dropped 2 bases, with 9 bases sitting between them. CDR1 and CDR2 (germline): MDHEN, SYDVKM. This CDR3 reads CASSSGFAYEQYF. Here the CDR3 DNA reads TGTGCCAGCAGTTCAGGGTTCGCCTACGAGCAGTACTTC.

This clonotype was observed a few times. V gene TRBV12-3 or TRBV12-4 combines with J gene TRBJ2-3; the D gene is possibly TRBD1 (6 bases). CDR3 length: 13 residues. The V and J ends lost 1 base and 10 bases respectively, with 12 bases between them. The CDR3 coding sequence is TGTGCCAGCAGTTTAGATGGGGACAAGGCGCAGTATTTT. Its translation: CASSLDGDKAQYF.

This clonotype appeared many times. CDR3 residues: CASSLNSQETQYF. The CDR3 DNA sequence: TGTGCCAGCAGCTTAAACAGTCAAGAGACCCAGTACTTC. The chain employs TRBV12-3 or TRBV12-4 and TRBJ2-5; D unclear. The CDR3 runs 13 residues. V was trimmed by 6 bases and J by 2 bases, leaving 10 bases between them.

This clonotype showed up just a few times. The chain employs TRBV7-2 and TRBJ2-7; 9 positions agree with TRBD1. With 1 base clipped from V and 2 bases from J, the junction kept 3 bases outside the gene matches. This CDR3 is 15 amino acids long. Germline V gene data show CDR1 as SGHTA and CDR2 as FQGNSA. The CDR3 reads CASSLDTGGPYEQYF. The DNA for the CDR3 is TGTGCCAGCAGCTTAGACACAGGGGGCCCCTACGAGCAGTACTTC.

CDR3 region: CASSHLAGLEQYF. The CDR3 DNA reads as TGCGCCAGCAGCCACCTCGCGGGGCTCGAGCAGTACTTC. This chain joins TRBV4-3 and TRBJ2-7; D possibly corresponds to TRBD2 (6 bases). Trimming cost V 3 bases and J 6 bases, with 12 bases left between them. This CDR3 spans 13 amino acids. Germline V gives CDR1 LGHNA, CDR2 YSLEER.

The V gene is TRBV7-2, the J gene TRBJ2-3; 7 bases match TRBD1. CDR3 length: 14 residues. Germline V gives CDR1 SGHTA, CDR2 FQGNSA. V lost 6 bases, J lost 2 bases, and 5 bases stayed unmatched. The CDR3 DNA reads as TGTGCCAGCAGTCGGGACAGATACACAGATACGCAGTATTTT. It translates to CASSRDRYTDTQYF.

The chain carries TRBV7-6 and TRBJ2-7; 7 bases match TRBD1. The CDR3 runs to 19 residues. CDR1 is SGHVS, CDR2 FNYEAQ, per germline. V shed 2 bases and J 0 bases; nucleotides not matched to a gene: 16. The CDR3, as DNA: TGTGCCAGCAGCTTATACTACAGGGGCGATCCCAACTTCTCCTACGAGCAGTACTTC. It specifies CASSLYYRGDPNFSYEQYF.

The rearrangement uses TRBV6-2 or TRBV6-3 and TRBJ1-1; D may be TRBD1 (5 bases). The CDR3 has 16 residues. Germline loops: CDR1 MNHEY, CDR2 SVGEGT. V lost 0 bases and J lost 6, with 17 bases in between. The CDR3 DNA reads TGTGCCAGCAGTTACTCCCAGGGCTGGACGACCGCTGAAGCTTTCTTT. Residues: CASSYSQGWTTAEAFF.

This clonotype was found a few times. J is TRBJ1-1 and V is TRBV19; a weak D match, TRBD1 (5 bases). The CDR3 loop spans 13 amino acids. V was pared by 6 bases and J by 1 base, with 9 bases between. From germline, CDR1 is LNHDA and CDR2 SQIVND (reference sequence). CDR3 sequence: CASRSDKNTEAFF. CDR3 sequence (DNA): TGTGCCAGTAGATCGGACAAGAACACTGAAGCTTTCTTT. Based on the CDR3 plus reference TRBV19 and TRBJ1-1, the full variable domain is DGGITQSPKYLFRKEGQNVTLSCEQNLNHDAMYWYRQDPGQGLRLIYYSQIVNDFQKGDIAEGYSVSREKKESFPLTVTSAQKNPTAFYLCASRSDKNTEAFFGQGTRLTVV.

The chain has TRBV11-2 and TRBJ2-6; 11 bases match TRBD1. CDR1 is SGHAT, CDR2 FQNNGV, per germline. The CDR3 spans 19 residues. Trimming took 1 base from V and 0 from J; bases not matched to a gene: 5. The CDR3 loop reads CASSLGGGTGGSGANVLTF. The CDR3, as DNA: TGTGCCAGCAGCTTAGGGGGGGGGACAGGGGGCTCTGGGGCCAACGTCCTGACTTTC.

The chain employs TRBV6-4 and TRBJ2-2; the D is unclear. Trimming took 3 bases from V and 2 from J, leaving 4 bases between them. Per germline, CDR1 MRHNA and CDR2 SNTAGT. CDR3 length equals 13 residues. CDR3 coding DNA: TGTGCCAGCAGTGAAAGCAACACCGGGGAGCTGTTTTTT. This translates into CASSESNTGELFF.

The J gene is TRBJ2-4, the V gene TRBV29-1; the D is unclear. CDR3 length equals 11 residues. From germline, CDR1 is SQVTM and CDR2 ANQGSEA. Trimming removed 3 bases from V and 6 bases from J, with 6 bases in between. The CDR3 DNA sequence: TGCAGCGTTGAGCTTGGAAACATTCAGTACTTC. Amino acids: CSVELGNIQYF. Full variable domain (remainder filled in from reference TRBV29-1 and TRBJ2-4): SAVISQKPSRDICQRGTSLTIQCQVDSQVTMMFWYRQQPGQSLTLIATANQGSEATYESGFVIDKFPISRPNLTFSTLTVSNMSPEDSSIYLCSVELGNIQYFGAGTRLSVL.

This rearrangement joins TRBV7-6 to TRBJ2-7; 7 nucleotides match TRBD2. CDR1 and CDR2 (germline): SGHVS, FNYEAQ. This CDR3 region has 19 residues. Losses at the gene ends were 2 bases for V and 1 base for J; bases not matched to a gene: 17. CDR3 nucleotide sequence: TGTGCCAGCAGCTTATTCGCAGGACTCAAGGGAGGGCCTTCCTACGAGCAGTACTTC. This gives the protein CASSLFAGLKGGPSYEQYF.

The CDR3 is CASTPHLAGGPTENYGYTF. The CDR3 DNA reads as TGTGCCAGCACCCCTCATTTGGCAGGGGGACCAACGGAAAACTATGGCTACACCTTC. The chain is built from TRBV28 and TRBJ1-2; 7 bases fit TRBD1. Germline lookup yields CDR1 MDHEN and CDR2 SYDVKM. CDR3 length: 19 residues. Trimming took 7 bases from V and 2 from J; bases not matched to a gene: 22.

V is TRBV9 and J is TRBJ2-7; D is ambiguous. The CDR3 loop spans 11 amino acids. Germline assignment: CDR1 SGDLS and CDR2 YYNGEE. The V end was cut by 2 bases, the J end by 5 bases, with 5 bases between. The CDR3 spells CASSVGHEQYF. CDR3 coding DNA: TGTGCCAGCAGCGTTGGGCACGAGCAGTACTTC. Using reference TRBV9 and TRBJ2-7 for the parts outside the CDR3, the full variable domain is DSGVTQTPKHLITATGQRVTLRCSPRSGDLSVYWYQQSLDQGLQFLIQYYNGEERAKGNILERFSAQQFPDLHSELNLSSLELGDSALYFCASSVGHEQYFGPGTRLTVT.

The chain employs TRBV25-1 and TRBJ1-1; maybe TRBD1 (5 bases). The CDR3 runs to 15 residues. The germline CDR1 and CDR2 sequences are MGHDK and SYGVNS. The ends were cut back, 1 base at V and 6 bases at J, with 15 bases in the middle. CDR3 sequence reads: CASSEFIRGAAEAFF. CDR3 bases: TGTGCCAGCAGTGAATTTATAAGAGGGGCAGCTGAAGCTTTCTTT.

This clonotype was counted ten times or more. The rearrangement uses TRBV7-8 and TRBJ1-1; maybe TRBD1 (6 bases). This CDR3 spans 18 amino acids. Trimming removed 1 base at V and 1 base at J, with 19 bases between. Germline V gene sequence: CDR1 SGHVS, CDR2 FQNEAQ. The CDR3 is CASSLVPQGPAGNTEAFF. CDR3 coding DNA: TGTGCCAGCAGCTTAGTACCGCAGGGGCCGGCCGGGAACACTGAAGCTTTCTTT.

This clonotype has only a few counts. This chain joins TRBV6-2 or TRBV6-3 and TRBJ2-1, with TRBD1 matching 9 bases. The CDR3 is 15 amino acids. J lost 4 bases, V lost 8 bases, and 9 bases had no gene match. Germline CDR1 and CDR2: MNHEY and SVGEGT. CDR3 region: CASDLSGQGYNEQFF. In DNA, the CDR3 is TGTGCCAGCGACCTATCGGGACAGGGTTACAATGAGCAGTTCTTC.

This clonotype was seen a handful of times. CDR3 DNA sequence: TGTGCCAGCAGCTACCGGGACTACTCCTACAATGAGCAGTTCTTC. Translated, it gives CASSYRDYSYNEQFF. The chain recombines TRBV13 with TRBJ2-1; 7 nucleotides align to TRBD2. Looked up from germline, CDR1 is PRHDT and CDR2 is FYEKMQ (reference sequence). CDR3 length equals 15 residues. V lost 4 bases to trimming and J lost 0 bases; unmatched junction nucleotides: 3. The entire variable domain, with the rest obtained from reference TRBV13 and TRBJ2-1, is as follows: AAGVIQSPRHLIKEKRETATLKCYPIPRHDTVYWYQQGPGQDPQFLISFYEKMQSDKGSIPDRFSAQQFSDYHSELNMSSLELGDSALYFCASSYRDYSYNEQFFGPGTRLTVL.

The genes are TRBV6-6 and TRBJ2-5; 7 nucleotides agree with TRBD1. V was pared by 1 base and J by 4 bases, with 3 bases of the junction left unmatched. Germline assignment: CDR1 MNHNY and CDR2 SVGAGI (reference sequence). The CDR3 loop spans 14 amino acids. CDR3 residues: CASSYYPGGETQYF. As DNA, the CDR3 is TGTGCCAGCAGTTACTACCCAGGGGGAGAGACCCAGTACTTC.

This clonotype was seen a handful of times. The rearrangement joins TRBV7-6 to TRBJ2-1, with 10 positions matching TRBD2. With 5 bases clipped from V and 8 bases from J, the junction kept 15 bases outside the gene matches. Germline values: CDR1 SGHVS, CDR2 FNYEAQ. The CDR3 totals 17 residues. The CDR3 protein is CASSGYYTSGAGDEQFF. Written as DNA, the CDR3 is TGTGCCAGCAGCGGTTATTACACTAGCGGGGCCGGGGATGAGCAGTTCTTC.

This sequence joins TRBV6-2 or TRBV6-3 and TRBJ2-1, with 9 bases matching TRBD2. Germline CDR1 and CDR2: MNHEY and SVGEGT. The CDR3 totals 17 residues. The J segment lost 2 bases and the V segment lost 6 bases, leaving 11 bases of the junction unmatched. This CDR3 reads CASSPPRASGAYNEQFF. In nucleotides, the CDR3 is TGTGCCAGCAGCCCCCCTCGGGCTAGCGGGGCCTACAATGAGCAGTTCTTC.

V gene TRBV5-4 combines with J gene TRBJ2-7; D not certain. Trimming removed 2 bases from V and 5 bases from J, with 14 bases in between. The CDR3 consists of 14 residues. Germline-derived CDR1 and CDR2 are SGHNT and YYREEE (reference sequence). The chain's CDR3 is CASSFSRADHEQYF. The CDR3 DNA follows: TGTGCCAGCAGCTTCAGTCGGGCCGACCACGAGCAGTACTTC.

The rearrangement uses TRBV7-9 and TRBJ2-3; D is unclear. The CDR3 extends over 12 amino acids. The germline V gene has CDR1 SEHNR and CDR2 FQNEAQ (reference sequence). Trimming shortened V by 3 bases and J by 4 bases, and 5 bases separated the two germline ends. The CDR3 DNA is TGTGCCAGCAGCTTTTCAGCAGATACGCAGTATTTT. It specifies CASSFSADTQYF.